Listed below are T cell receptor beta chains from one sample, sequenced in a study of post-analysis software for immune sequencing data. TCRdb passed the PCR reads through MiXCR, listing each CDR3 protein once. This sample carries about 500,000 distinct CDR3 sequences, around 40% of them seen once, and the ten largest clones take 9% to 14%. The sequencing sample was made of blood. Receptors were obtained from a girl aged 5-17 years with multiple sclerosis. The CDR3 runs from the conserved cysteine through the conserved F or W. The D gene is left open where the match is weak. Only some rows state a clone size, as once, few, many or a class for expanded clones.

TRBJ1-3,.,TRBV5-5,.,CASMPQRTGTASANTIYF,TGTGCCAGCATGCCACAACGGACCGGGACGGCCTCTGCGAACACCATATATTTT
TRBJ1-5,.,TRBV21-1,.,CASSKGQDGNQPQHF,TGTGCCAGCAGCAAGGGACAGGACGGCAATCAGCCCCAGCATTTT
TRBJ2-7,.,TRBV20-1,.,CSARGGERDEQYF,TGCAGTGCTAGAGGAGGGGAGAGAGACGAGCAGTACTTC
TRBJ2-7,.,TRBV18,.,CVSSPQGTLAYEQYF,TGTGTCAGCTCACCACAGGGTACGTTGGCCTACGAGCAGTACTTC
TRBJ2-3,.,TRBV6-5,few,CASSPQGRGLSDTQYF,TGTGCCAGCAGTCCCCAGGGGAGGGGGCTTTCAGATACGCAGTATTTT
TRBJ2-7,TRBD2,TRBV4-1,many,CASSQVSGSYEQYF,TGCGCCAGCAGCCAAGTTAGCGGGAGCTACGAGCAGTACTTC
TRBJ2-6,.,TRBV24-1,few,CATSDRRDSSSGANVLTF,TGTGCCACCAGTGACCGGCGGGACAGCAGCTCTGGGGCCAACGTCCTGACTTTC
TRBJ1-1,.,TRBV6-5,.,CASSYLQENTEAFF,TGTGCCAGCAGTTACTTACAGGAGAACACTGAAGCTTTCTTT
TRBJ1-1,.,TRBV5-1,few,CASSHAQEGGTEAFF,TGCGCCAGCAGCCATGCCCAGGAAGGAGGAACTGAAGCTTTCTTT
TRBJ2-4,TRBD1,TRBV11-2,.,CASSVIRGRNIQYF,TGTGCCAGCAGCGTTATAAGGGGGCGGAACATTCAGTACTTC
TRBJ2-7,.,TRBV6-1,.,CASSVRIYEQYF,TGTGCCAGCAGTGTTCGGATATACGAGCAGTACTTC
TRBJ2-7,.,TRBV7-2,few,CASSLLGGAGGYEQYF,TGTGCCAGCAGCTTACTCGGGGGAGCGGGCGGTTACGAGCAGTACTTC
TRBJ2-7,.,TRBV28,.,CASSVLLGNEQYF,TGTGCCAGCAGTGTCCTCCTAGGGAACGAGCAGTACTTC
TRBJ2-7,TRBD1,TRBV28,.,CASRESFRKGAYEQYF,TGTGCCAGCCGAGAGTCCTTTAGAAAGGGGGCGTACGAGCAGTACTTC
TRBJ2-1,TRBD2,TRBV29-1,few,CSVNGVRGRTYNEQFF,TGCAGCGTTAATGGGGTGCGCGGGAGGACCTACAATGAGCAGTTCTTC
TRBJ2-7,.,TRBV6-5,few,CASSYLLIPYEQYF,TGTGCCAGCAGTTACTTACTAATCCCCTACGAGCAGTACTTC
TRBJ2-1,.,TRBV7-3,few,CASSSESREKQFF,TGTGCCAGCAGCTCAGAATCGAGGGAAAAGCAGTTCTTC
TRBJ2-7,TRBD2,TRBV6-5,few,CATRELAEFSYEQYF,TGTGCCACCCGTGAACTAGCGGAGTTCTCCTACGAGCAGTACTTC
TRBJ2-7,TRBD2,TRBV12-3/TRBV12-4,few,CASSLKTSGYEQYF,TGTGCCAGCAGTCTCAAGACTAGCGGCTACGAGCAGTACTTC
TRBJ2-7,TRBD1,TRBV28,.,CASVSTGTGGYEQYF,TGTGCCAGCGTTTCCACCGGGACAGGGGGCTACGAGCAGTACTTC
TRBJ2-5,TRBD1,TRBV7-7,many,CASSLGTEETQYF,TGTGCTAGCAGCTTAGGGACAGAAGAGACCCAGTACTTC
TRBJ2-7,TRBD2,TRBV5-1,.,CASSLVGSGGYEQYF,TGCGCCAGCAGCTTGGTGGGTAGCGGGGGCTACGAGCAGTACTTC
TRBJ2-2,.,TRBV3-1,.,CASSLWRGANTGELFF,TGTGCCAGCAGCCTCTGGAGGGGGGCGAACACCGGGGAGCTGTTTTTT
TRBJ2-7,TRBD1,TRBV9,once,CASSPRTGSYGQYF,TGTGCCAGCAGCCCACGGACAGGCTCCTACGGGCAGTACTTC
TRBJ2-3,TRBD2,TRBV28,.,CASSLPTSGTSGADTQYF,TGTGCCAGCAGTTTACCGACTAGCGGGACCTCCGGGGCAGATACGCAGTATTTT
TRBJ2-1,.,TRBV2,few,CASSDTDGVFEQFF,TGTGCCAGCAGTGACACGGACGGAGTATTTGAGCAGTTCTTC